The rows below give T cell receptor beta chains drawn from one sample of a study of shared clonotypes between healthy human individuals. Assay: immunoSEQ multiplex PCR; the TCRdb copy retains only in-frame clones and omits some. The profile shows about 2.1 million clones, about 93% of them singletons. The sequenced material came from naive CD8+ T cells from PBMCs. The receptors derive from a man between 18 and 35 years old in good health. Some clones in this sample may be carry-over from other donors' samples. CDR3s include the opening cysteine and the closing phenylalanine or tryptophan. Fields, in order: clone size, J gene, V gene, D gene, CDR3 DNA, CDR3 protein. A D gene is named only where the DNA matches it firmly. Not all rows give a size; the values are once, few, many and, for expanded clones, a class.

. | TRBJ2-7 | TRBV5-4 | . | TGTGCCAGCAGCTGGGTACGGGAGCAAGGGGCCTACGAGCAGTACTTC | CASSWVREQGAYEQYF
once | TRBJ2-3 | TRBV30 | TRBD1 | TGTGCCTCGGACAGGTCCCTAGCAGATACGCAGTATTTT | CASDRSLADTQYF
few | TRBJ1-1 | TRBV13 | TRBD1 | TGTGCCAGCAGCATAGGGACAGGTCCGTTCACTGAAGCTTTCTTT | CASSIGTGPFTEAFF
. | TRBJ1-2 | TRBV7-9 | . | TGTGCCAGCAGCCTTTTGACAAGGCACGATGGCTACACCTTC | CASSLLTRHDGYTF
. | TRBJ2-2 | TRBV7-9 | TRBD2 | TGTGCCAGCAGCTCCCCACTAGCGGGAGCGTCCGGGGAGCTGTTTTTT | CASSSPLAGASGELFF
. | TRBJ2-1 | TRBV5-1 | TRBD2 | TGCGCCAGCAGCTCGGGACTAGCGGGGAATTCCTACAATGAGCAGTTCTTC | CASSSGLAGNSYNEQFF
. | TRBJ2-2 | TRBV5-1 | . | TGCGCCAGCAGCTACGACAGGTCCTACACCGGGGAGCTGTTTTTT | CASSYDRSYTGELFF
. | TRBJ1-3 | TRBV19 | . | TGTGCCAGTAGTAGTCCCTCCCGGACCGGCTCTGGAAACACCATATATTTT | CASSSPSRTGSGNTIYF
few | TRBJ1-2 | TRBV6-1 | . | TGTGCCAGCAGTGAAGCGGTGGGCAGGGGTGTTGGCTACACCTTC | CASSEAVGRGVGYTF
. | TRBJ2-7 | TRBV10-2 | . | TGCGCCAGCAGTGCAGGTCCGTCCTACGAGCAGTACTTC | CASSAGPSYEQYF
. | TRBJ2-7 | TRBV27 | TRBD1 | TGTGCCAGCAGCATCCTGGGACAGGGGGTCTACGAGCAGTACTTC | CASSILGQGVYEQYF
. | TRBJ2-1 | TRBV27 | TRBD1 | TGTGCCAGCAGTAACCGACAGGGGGCTAATGAGCAGTTCTTC | CASSNRQGANEQFF
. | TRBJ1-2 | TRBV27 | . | TGTGCCAGCAGTTTATTCGGCTCTAACTATGGCTACACCTTC | CASSLFGSNYGYTF
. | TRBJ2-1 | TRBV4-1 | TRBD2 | TGCGCCAGCAGCCAACGGGGGGACTCCTACAATGAGCAGTTCTTC | CASSQRGDSYNEQFF
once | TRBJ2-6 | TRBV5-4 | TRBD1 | TGTGCCAGCAGCGTCGACAGGGGGGACTACTCTGGGGCCAACGTCCTGACTTTC | CASSVDRGDYSGANVLTF
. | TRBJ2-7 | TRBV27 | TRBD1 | TGTGCCAGCAGTGAAGGACAGGGGACCCACGAGCAGTACTTC | CASSEGQGTHEQYF
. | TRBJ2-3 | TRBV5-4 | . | TGTGCCAGCAGCTTGCCTCGAAACAGGAGGAGCACAGATACGCAGTATTTT | CASSLPRNRRSTDTQYF
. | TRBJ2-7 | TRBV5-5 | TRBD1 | TGTGCCAGCAGCCCCGAGGGACAGGGTCGCCACGAGCAGTACTTC | CASSPEGQGRHEQYF
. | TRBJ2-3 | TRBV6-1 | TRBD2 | TGTGCCAGCAGTGAAGACCAGCGGGGTTCCACAGATACGCAGTATTTT | CASSEDQRGSTDTQYF
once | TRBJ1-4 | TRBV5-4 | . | TGTGCCAGCAGCTCCCTAGACGGGGATGAAAAACTGTTTTTT | CASSSLDGDEKLFF
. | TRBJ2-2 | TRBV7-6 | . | TGTGCCAGCACGACCCTGAACACCGGGGAGCTGTTTTTT | CASTTLNTGELFF
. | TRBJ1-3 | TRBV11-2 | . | TGTGCCAGCAGCTTAGGGACGGTGCTTCTCTCTGGAAACACCATATATTTT | CASSLGTVLLSGNTIYF
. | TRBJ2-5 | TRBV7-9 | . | TGTGCCAGCAGCTTTACCTCCCAAAGGGAAGAGACCCAGTACTTC | CASSFTSQREETQYF
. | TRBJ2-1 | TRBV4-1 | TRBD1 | TGCGCCAGCAGCCTGAGAGAGACAGGGGCGTTCGAGTTCTTC | CASSLRETGAFEFF
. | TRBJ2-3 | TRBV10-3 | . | TGTGCCATCAGTGAGGGGTCGGGAGACAGCACAGATACGCAGTATTTT | CAISEGSGDSTDTQYF